This TCR beta chain originates from a study of blood T cell repertoires in COVID-19. Study-wide background: Sites in the United States, Italy and Spain provided acute and convalescent COVID-19 samples. The cDNA or gDNA used as material had been derived from T cells, B-cell-depleted T cells, or PBMCs.

Methods used by the authors: Scientists estimated how many nucleated cells there were by amplifying reference gene primers. The repertoire was sequenced with immunoSEQ multiplex PCR; TCRdb's copy has only in-frame clones and lacks some. That table supplies the V and J calls and clone size; D and trimming were determined from the DNA. The repertoire consists of about 74,000 clones, with under 85% occurring once and the leading ten covering about 21%. The source of this sequence is a man between 65 and 85 years old with acute or convalescent COVID-19. The sample comprised peripheral blood.

The CDR3 bases are TGTGCCACCAGTGATACGGGACAGGGAGGCGGCTACACCTTC. Protein product: CATSDTGQGGGYTF. The V call is TRBV24-1, the J call TRBJ1-2; 9 bases align to TRBD1. The CDR3 has 14 residues. Germline trimming cut 3 bases from V and 8 bases from J; bases unmatched to any gene: 6. Germline CDR1 KGHDR, CDR2 SFDVKD.